This T cell receptor beta chain was captured in a study of response to subunit inactivated influenza vaccine. Study-level results: The authors suggested that few new T cells are recruited per seasonal influenza vaccination.

In TCRdb, the RT-PCR reads were re-called with MiXCR into one record per CDR3 protein. The sample carries about half a million distinct CDR3 sequences, about 8% recorded once. The germline V gene encodes CDR1 DFQATT and CDR2 SNEGSKA (reference sequence). The CDR3 covers 12 residues. Trimming took off 2 bases at V and 6 bases at J, with 10 bases between the two ends. Only a few counts were recorded for this clonotype. The antigen remains unidentified. This chain joins TRBV20-1 and TRBJ1-2; D unclear. This clonotype originated in a man between 50 and 70 years old who received an inactivated influenza vaccine. The material was PBMCs from blood, obtained about 23 months after vaccination. The CDR3 region is CSARPRHNGYTF. In DNA form, the CDR3 reads TGCAGTGCTAGACCTAGACATAATGGCTACACCTTC.